Below are 14 T cell receptor beta chains sequenced from a single sample in a study of T cell responses to AZD1222 COVID-19 vaccine. Clones were read by immunoSEQ multiplex PCR, and TCRdb kept only the in-frame ones, dropping some. The sample yields about 150,000 clones, approximately 91% seen once. This sample comprised peripheral blood, obtained after recovery from COVID-19. These receptor sequences come from an adult who had recovered from COVID-19.

V gene TRBV7-3 combines with J gene TRBJ2-1; D uncertain. The CDR3 covers 15 residues. CDR1 SGHTA and CDR2 FQGTGA come from the germline V gene. V lost 4 bases to trimming and J lost 0 bases, with 10 bases between them. CDR3 residues: CASSYDSGSYNEQFF. The CDR3 nucleotides are TGTGCCAGCAGCTACGATTCTGGCTCCTACAATGAGCAGTTCTTC.

The rearrangement uses TRBV6-5 and TRBJ1-6; D not resolved. V dropped 10 bases and J dropped 7 bases, with 5 bases sitting between them. Looked up from germline, CDR1 is MNHEY and CDR2 is SVGAGI. This CDR3 comprises 10 residues. CDR3 amino acids: CATSNSPLHF. CDR3 bases: TGTGCCACTTCAAATTCACCCCTCCACTTT.

This clone was counted a single time. The gene calls are TRBV11-2 and TRBJ2-1; D is uncertain. The V end was cut by 0 bases, the J end by 0 bases, with 9 bases between. The CDR3 is 16 amino acids. The germline gives CDR1 SGHAT, CDR2 FQNNGV. The CDR3 region has the DNA TGTGCCAGCAGCTTAGATGGGCTGAGCTCCTACAATGAGCAGTTCTTC. This translates into CASSLDGLSSYNEQFF.

V and J are TRBV7-9 and TRBJ1-1, with a weak D call TRBD1 (6 bases). V was cut by 1 base and J by 4 bases, with 10 bases left in between. CDR1 and CDR2 from the germline V gene are SEHNR and FQNEAQ (reference sequence). This CDR3 region has 14 residues. CDR3: CASSLGSGATEAFF. The CDR3 DNA is TGTGCCAGCAGCTTAGGGTCAGGGGCCACTGAAGCTTTCTTT.

V gene TRBV19 combines with J gene TRBJ1-2; D unresolved. Trimming pared 7 bases from V and 5 bases from J, leaving 11 bases between. The CDR3 contains 12 residues. The V gene's germline CDR1 is LNHDA and CDR2 SQIVND (reference sequence). CDR3 residues: CASTDLLYGYTF. The CDR3 DNA reads as TGTGCCAGTACCGACTTACTGTATGGCTACACCTTC.

The rearrangement uses TRBV5-1 and TRBJ2-1; the match to TRBD2 covers 7 bases. This CDR3 contains 17 residues. Germline CDR1 and CDR2: SGHRS and YFSETQ. V gave up 4 bases and J gave up 4 bases; unmatched junction bases: 14. CDR3 sequence: CASSPNPIVGGYNEQFF. CDR3 DNA: TGCGCCAGCAGCCCCAACCCGATAGTGGGAGGGTACAATGAGCAGTTCTTC.

This chain joins TRBV9 and TRBJ1-3; D is undetermined. The length of the CDR3 is 11 residues. Trimming took off 9 bases at V and 4 bases at J, with 8 bases between the two ends. CDR1 SGDLS and CDR2 YYNGEE come from the germline V gene. The CDR3 DNA follows: TGTGCCACCCGAAGAGGAAACACCATATATTTT. Protein sequence: CATRRGNTIYF.

This clone was detected once. V gene TRBV7-3 combines with J gene TRBJ2-1; 15 bases are a match to TRBD2. This CDR3 has 16 residues. CDR1 and CDR2 (germline): SGHTA, FQGTGA. The V segment lost 3 bases and the J segment 5 bases; nucleotides outside the gene matches: 2. CDR3 region: CASSLGLAGGNNEQFF. The CDR3 DNA reads as TGTGCCAGCAGCTTGGGACTAGCGGGGGGTAACAATGAGCAGTTCTTC. The variable domain in full, with the rest retrieved from reference TRBV7-3 and TRBJ2-1, is GAGVSQTPSNKVTEKGKYVELRCDPISGHTALYWYRQSLGQGPEFLIYFQGTGAADDSGLPNDRFFAVRPEGSVSTLKIQRTERGDSAVYLCASSLGLAGGNNEQFFGPGTRLTVL.

The V call is TRBV18, the J call TRBJ1-6; 7 bases align to TRBD1. The V gene's germline CDR1 is KGHSH and CDR2 LQKENI. The CDR3 sequence is 15 residues long. With V trimmed by 3 bases and J by 4 bases, 3 bases remained unmatched. DNA for the CDR3: TGTGCCAGCTCACCCGGGACAGCTTATAATTCACCCCTCCACTTT. Amino acid sequence: CASSPGTAYNSPLHF.

J is TRBJ1-2 and V is TRBV3-1 (or the pseudogene TRBV3-2); D unresolved. CDR3 size: 14 residues. Trimming left V 1 base short and J 3 bases short, with 9 bases between. Germline-derived CDR1 and CDR2 are LGHDT and YNNKEL (reference sequence). As DNA, the CDR3 is TGTGCCAGCAGCCAAGGTGGCAGATACTATGGCTACACCTTC. It codes for CASSQGGRYYGYTF.

This rearrangement joins TRBV27 to TRBJ1-5, with D possibly matching TRBD1 (6 bases). The germline V gene has CDR1 MNHEY and CDR2 SMNVEV (reference sequence). The CDR3 extends over 15 amino acids. Trimming shortened V by 3 bases and J by 1 base, and 10 bases separated the two germline ends. CDR3 loop: CASSFSGASNQPQHF. CDR3 sequence (DNA): TGTGCCAGCAGTTTTTCGGGGGCGAGCAATCAGCCCCAGCATTTT.

V is TRBV14 and J is TRBJ2-7, with 12 bases that match TRBD1. The CDR3 contains 16 residues. V lost 4 bases, J lost 3 bases, and 7 bases stayed unmatched. The V gene's germline CDR1 is SGHDN and CDR2 FVKESK. The CDR3 spells CASSLPGTGGVYEQYF. CDR3 coding DNA: TGTGCCAGCAGCCTCCCCGGGACAGGGGGCGTCTACGAGCAGTACTTC. The variable domain in full, completed from reference TRBV14 and TRBJ2-7, reads EAGVTQFPSHSVIEKGQTVTLRCDPISGHDNLYWYRRVMGKEIKFLLHFVKESKQDESGMPNNRFLAERTGGTYSTLKVQPAELEDSGVYFCASSLPGTGGVYEQYFGPGTRLTVT.

V and J are TRBV6-1 and TRBJ1-2, with D possibly TRBD1 on 6 matching bases. The CDR3 has 15 residues. Germline V CDR1 and CDR2: MNHNS, SASEGT. With 0 bases removed from V and 3 bases from J, the gap between germline ends came to 11 bases. CDR3 bases: TGTGCCAGCAGTGAAGCGAACAGGGTGCACTATGGCTACACCTTC. This encodes CASSEANRVHYGYTF.

This clone was picked up one time. J is TRBJ2-5 and V is TRBV4-2, with D possibly being TRBD2 (6 bases). Germline V gene sequence: CDR1 LGHNA, CDR2 YNFKEQ. The CDR3 covers 16 residues. The V end lost 4 bases, the J end lost 4 bases, and 19 bases lay between the germline ends. The chain's CDR3 is CASSPPGGAAGETQYF. The CDR3 DNA reads as TGTGCCAGCAGCCCTCCAGGAGGGGCGGCGGGAGAGACCCAGTACTTC.